The next 30 T cell receptor beta chains were all read from a single sample in a study of shared clonotypes between healthy human individuals. Using immunoSEQ multiplex PCR, the repertoire was profiled, and TCRdb retains in-frame clones only, with some absent. The sample lists approximately 350,000 clones, about 74% occurring once. Sequencing was done on a sample of memory CD4+ T cells sorted from blood. The subset denotes: CD45RA-negative fraction. The origin of the receptors is a man aged 25 to 40 in good health.

The chain combines TRBV28 with TRBJ2-7; 10 bases are shared with TRBD2. The CDR3 extends over 16 amino acids. V trimming: 6 bases; J trimming: 0 bases; junction bases outside the gene matches: 8. Germline V gene sequence: CDR1 MDHEN, CDR2 SYDVKM. In DNA form, the CDR3 reads TGTGCCAGCAGACCGAGCCCTAGCGGGAGCTCCTACGAGCAGTACTTC. This translates into CASRPSPSGSSYEQYF.

This chain joins TRBV10-3 and TRBJ2-2, with a tentative D call TRBD2 (6 bases). The CDR3 spans 17 residues. In germline, CDR1 is ENHRY, CDR2 SYGVKD. V was clipped by 3 bases and J by 0 bases, with 14 bases between them. CDR3 in DNA: TGTGCCATCAGTGATCATCGGGGGATCGCGAACACCGGGGAGCTGTTTTTT. It is translated as CAISDHRGIANTGELFF.

The genes are TRBV5-4 and TRBJ2-1, with D perhaps matching TRBD2 (6 bases). Trimming took 4 bases from V and 6 from J, leaving 17 bases between them. Germline V lookup: CDR1 SGHNT, CDR2 YYREEE (reference sequence). This CDR3 is built from 15 residues. CDR3 in amino acids: CASSPVGLYSNEQFF. CDR3 sequence (DNA): TGTGCCAGCAGCCCTGTGGGACTCTACTCCAATGAGCAGTTCTTC.

A word on this clone: Other DNA sequences from this sample encode an identical CDR3 as well. The chain is built from TRBV6-6 and TRBJ1-1, with D uncertain. Trimming left V 0 bases short and J 5 bases short, with 7 bases between. Germline V gene sequence: CDR1 MNHNY, CDR2 SVGAGI (reference sequence). The CDR3 totals 13 residues. This CDR3 reads CASSYSLDTEAFF. DNA for the CDR3: TGTGCCAGCAGTTACTCCCTGGATACTGAAGCTTTCTTT.

The genes are TRBV6-5 and TRBJ2-7; 7 bases fit TRBD1. The CDR3 runs to 12 residues. From germline, CDR1 is MNHEY and CDR2 SVGAGI. The V gene end was trimmed by 6 bases and the J gene end by 6 bases; junction bases not matched to a gene: 5. CDR3 residues: CASSWTGLEQYF. The CDR3 DNA reads TGTGCCAGCAGCTGGACAGGCCTCGAGCAGTACTTC.

V gene TRBV11-2 combines with J gene TRBJ2-7; 8 bases line up with TRBD2. V shed 0 bases, J shed 2 bases, and the junction held 6 bases outside the gene matches. Germline assignment: CDR1 SGHAT and CDR2 FQNNGV. CDR3 length: 16 amino acids. The DNA of the CDR3 is TGTGCCAGCAGCTTAGATTGGGTAGCGGGAACCTACGAGCAGTACTTC. It is translated as CASSLDWVAGTYEQYF.

The chain links TRBV5-1 to TRBJ2-7, with 7 bases that match TRBD2. V gave up 5 bases and J gave up 4 bases; unmatched junction bases: 9. Germline-derived CDR1 and CDR2 are SGHRS and YFSETQ. There are 14 residues in the CDR3. The CDR3 coding sequence is TGCGCCAGCAGTCCTAGCGGAGAGGGGTACGAGCAGTACTTC. This translates into CASSPSGEGYEQYF.

V usage is TRBV7-9 and J usage is TRBJ2-1; weak D call: TRBD2 (5 bases). With 1 base removed from V and 0 bases from J, the gap between germline ends came to 10 bases. CDR3 length equals 16 residues. The germline V gene encodes CDR1 SEHNR and CDR2 FQNEAQ (reference sequence). CDR3 amino acids: CASSLVLSGSYNEQFF. CDR3 DNA: TGTGCCAGCAGCTTAGTCCTCAGCGGCTCCTACAATGAGCAGTTCTTC.

This chain links TRBV9 with TRBJ2-1; 14 positions agree with TRBD2. The CDR3 sequence is 18 residues long. V was pared by 4 bases and J by 9 bases, with 15 bases of the junction left unmatched. The germline gives CDR1 SGDLS, CDR2 YYNGEE. The CDR3 sequence is CASSTQGGGLAGVGEQFF. The CDR3 bases are TGTGCCAGCAGCACCCAAGGGGGGGGACTAGCGGGAGTCGGTGAGCAGTTCTTC.

This clone was picked up many times. The DNA of the CDR3 is TGTGCCAGCAGCTTAGATAGCGGGGCGTTGGACGAGCAGTACTTC. Encoded protein: CASSLDSGALDEQYF. The gene calls are TRBV7-3 and TRBJ2-7; 8 bases align to TRBD2. The length of the CDR3 is 15 residues. Germline V gene data show CDR1 as SGHTA and CDR2 as FQGTGA. Trimming at V came to 2 bases and at J to 5 bases, leaving 8 bases not matched to a gene.

This chain uses TRBV25-1 with TRBJ2-1, with D possibly matching TRBD2 (5 bases). V was shortened by 6 bases and J by 10 bases, with 16 bases between the two germline ends. The CDR3 sequence is 13 residues long. Germline V CDR1 and CDR2: MGHDK, SYGVNS. As DNA, the CDR3 is TGTGCCAGCAGGAGGACTGGTTTGGAGGAGCAGTTCTTC. Protein product: CASRRTGLEEQFF. Combining the CDR3 with reference TRBV25-1 and TRBJ2-1 gives the whole variable domain EADIYQTPRYLVIGTGKKITLECSQTMGHDKMYWYQQDPGMELHLIHYSYGVNSTEKGDLSSESTVSRIRTEHFPLTLESARPSHTSQYLCASRRTGLEEQFFGPGTRLTVL.

This clone has only a few counts. Here the CDR3 reads CASSLGRDLGAEAFF. The CDR3 coding sequence is TGTGCCAGCAGCCTCGGCCGGGACTTGGGGGCTGAAGCTTTCTTT. The genes are TRBV4-2 and TRBJ1-1; TRBD1 is a possible D gene (5 bases). Germline CDR1 reads LGHNA; CDR2 reads YNFKEQ. Trimming removed 4 bases at V and 6 bases at J, with 18 bases between. The CDR3 spans 15 residues.

This clone was seen only a few times. The chain employs TRBV11-2 and TRBJ2-7, with D possibly matching TRBD1 (5 bases). Germline V lookup: CDR1 SGHAT, CDR2 FQNNGV. V lost 5 bases and J 0 bases, leaving 14 bases between the germline ends. This CDR3 has 15 residues. The CDR3 DNA reads as TGTGCCAGCAGCCAAGGGGCTCTAAGCTCCTACGAGCAGTACTTC. It translates to CASSQGALSSYEQYF.

This clone was counted only a few times. This chain uses TRBV7-9 with TRBJ2-1, with 11 bases aligning to TRBD2. The ends lost 2 bases at V and 4 bases at J; junction bases unmatched: 7. CDR3 length: 17 residues. CDR1 SEHNR and CDR2 FQNEAQ come from the germline V gene (reference sequence). The CDR3: CASSLRSGREGYNEQFF. In nucleotides, the CDR3 is TGTGCCAGCAGCTTACGTAGCGGGAGGGAAGGGTACAATGAGCAGTTCTTC.

The sample holds a few counts of this clone. The rearrangement uses TRBV7-7 and TRBJ2-5, with D perhaps matching TRBD2 (6 bases). V lost 6 bases and J 5 bases, leaving 19 bases between the germline ends. This CDR3 is built from 15 residues. Germline CDR1 reads SSHAT; CDR2 reads FNYEAQ (reference sequence). The DNA for the CDR3 is TGTGCCAGCAGGCTCCGGACTATACCAGGGGAGACCCAGTACTTC. This gives the protein CASRLRTIPGETQYF.

Remarks on this clone: The sample carries other DNA sequences with the same CDR3. The CDR3 reads CASSIGYQPQHF. CDR3 nucleotides: TGTGCCAGTAGTATCGGTTATCAGCCCCAGCATTTT. V is TRBV19 and J is TRBJ1-5; D not certain. The CDR3 runs to 12 residues. Germline-derived CDR1 and CDR2 are LNHDA and SQIVND (reference sequence). Trimming stripped 3 bases from V and 5 bases from J, with 5 bases between.

This chain connects TRBV4-3 to TRBJ2-1, with D unclear. V lost 2 bases to trimming and J lost 0 bases, with 17 bases between them. The length of the CDR3 is 18 residues. The germline V gene has CDR1 LGHNA and CDR2 YSLEER. The CDR3 region has the DNA TGCGCCAGCAGCCAATGGATTAAAGGCGGCTACTCCTACAATGAGCAGTTCTTC. This translates into CASSQWIKGGYSYNEQFF.

V usage is TRBV7-8 and J usage is TRBJ1-2; D unresolved. Per germline, CDR1 SGHVS and CDR2 FQNEAQ. The CDR3 contains 11 residues. V dropped 3 bases and J dropped 14 bases, with 13 bases sitting between them. Here the CDR3 reads CASSLEEVWTF. The CDR3 DNA reads as TGTGCCAGCAGCTTGGAGGAAGTGTGGACCTTC.

V usage is TRBV5-1 and J usage is TRBJ1-4; tentative D call: TRBD1 (5 bases). Germline V lookup: CDR1 SGHRS, CDR2 YFSETQ. Trimming removed 4 bases from V and 5 bases from J, with 12 bases in between. The CDR3 has 14 amino acids. CDR3 bases: TGCGCCAGCAGCGCGGGTGGGGGAAATGAAAAACTGTTTTTT. Translating gives CASSAGGGNEKLFF.

The chain combines TRBV6-5 with TRBJ2-7; 7 bases align to TRBD2. Germline loops: CDR1 MNHEY, CDR2 SVGAGI. This CDR3 has 14 amino acids. Losses at the gene ends were 0 bases for V and 2 bases for J; bases not matched to a gene: 1. CDR3 residues: CASSYSGLAYEQYF. In DNA, the CDR3 is TGTGCCAGCAGTTACTCCGGACTAGCCTACGAGCAGTACTTC.

V gene TRBV28 combines with J gene TRBJ1-4; 8 bases are shared with TRBD1. The CDR3 has 13 amino acids. In germline, CDR1 is MDHEN, CDR2 SYDVKM. V gave up 8 bases and J gave up 7 bases; unmatched junction bases: 6. The CDR3 region has the DNA TGTGCCAGCTACGACAGGGGCGCTGAAAAACTGTTTTTT. Translating gives CASYDRGAEKLFF.

The J gene is TRBJ2-1, the V gene TRBV6-4; 9 bases map to TRBD2. The CDR3 has 15 residues. V was clipped by 6 bases and J by 4 bases; unmatched bases: 7. Looked up from germline, CDR1 is MRHNA and CDR2 is SNTAGT. DNA of the CDR3: TGTGCCAGCAGCCTGCGACTAGCGGCTTACAATGAGCAGTTCTTC. It encodes CASSLRLAAYNEQFF.

V gene TRBV5-4 combines with J gene TRBJ1-2, with 7 bases that match TRBD1. This CDR3 region has 14 residues. Germline V CDR1 and CDR2: SGHNT, YYREEE (reference sequence). Unmatched junction bases numbered 5, after V lost 4 bases and J lost 2 bases. The CDR3 sequence is CASSRQDRNYGYTF. The CDR3 coding sequence is TGTGCCAGCAGCAGACAGGACAGGAACTATGGCTACACCTTC.

In this sample, this clone turned up once. The V gene is TRBV5-1, the J gene TRBJ2-1, with TRBD2 matching over 7 bases. The V gene's germline CDR1 is SGHRS and CDR2 YFSETQ. The CDR3 has 15 amino acids. V shed 4 bases and J 6 bases; nucleotides not matched to a gene: 10. CDR3 sequence reads: CASSEIAGPVNEQFF. DNA of the CDR3: TGCGCCAGCAGCGAAATAGCGGGCCCTGTCAATGAGCAGTTCTTC.

The V and J genes are TRBV6-1 and TRBJ2-7, with D uncertain. V lost 5 bases and J 3 bases, leaving 5 bases between the germline ends. The germline V gene encodes CDR1 MNHNS and CDR2 SASEGT. The CDR3 contains 11 residues. This CDR3 reads CASSSYYEQYF. In DNA form, the CDR3 reads TGTGCCAGCAGTTCTTACTACGAGCAGTACTTC.

V usage is TRBV19 and J usage is TRBJ2-2; D may be TRBD1 (5 bases). Trimming shortened V by 6 bases and J by 1 base, and 12 bases separated the two germline ends. CDR1 is LNHDA and CDR2 is SQIVND in the germline V gene (reference sequence). The length of the CDR3 is 15 residues. The CDR3 reads CASRKETVNTGELFF. Here the CDR3 DNA reads TGTGCCAGTAGAAAAGAGACAGTGAACACCGGGGAGCTGTTTTTT.

The rearrangement uses TRBV30 and TRBJ2-2, with 7 bases that match TRBD1. Germline CDR1 GTSNPN, CDR2 SVGIG (reference sequence). V was pared by 3 bases and J by 4 bases, with 5 bases of the junction left unmatched. The CDR3 is 14 amino acids. The CDR3 spells CAWRRGLSTGELFF. The DNA of the CDR3 is TGTGCCTGGAGGAGGGGGCTGAGCACCGGGGAGCTGTTTTTT. The whole variable domain, filled in from reference TRBV30 and TRBJ2-2, reads SQTIHQWPATLVQPVGSPLSLECTVEGTSNPNLYWYRQAAGRGLQLLFYSVGIGQISSEVPQNLSASRPQDRQFILSSKKLLLSDSGFYLCAWRRGLSTGELFFGEGSRLTVL.

This clone showed up just a few times. The rearrangement uses TRBV4-3 and TRBJ1-4, with a weak D call TRBD1 (6 bases). V lost 4 bases and J 0 bases, leaving 15 bases between the germline ends. Per germline, CDR1 LGHNA and CDR2 YSLEER. CDR3 length equals 17 residues. CDR3 bases: TGCGCCAGCAGCCCCTCGGGGGGCAGGGCAACTAATGAAAAACTGTTTTTT. This gives the protein CASSPSGGRATNEKLFF.

The V call is TRBV30, the J call TRBJ2-5; D possibly corresponds to TRBD2 (6 bases). CDR1 and CDR2 (germline): GTSNPN, SVGIG (reference sequence). Trimming removed 3 bases from V and 5 bases from J, with 13 bases in between. The CDR3 consists of 13 residues. The CDR3 nucleotides read TGTGCCTGGAGCCGGAGGGCCGGGGAGACCCAGTACTTC. Encoded protein: CAWSRRAGETQYF.

The V call is TRBV28, the J call TRBJ1-1; no reliable D call. The V gene's germline CDR1 is MDHEN and CDR2 SYDVKM. Trimming pared 3 bases from V and 5 bases from J, leaving 7 bases between. The CDR3 covers 12 residues. The CDR3 loop is CASSLKWTEAFF. The DNA of the CDR3 is TGTGCCAGCAGTTTGAAGTGGACTGAAGCTTTCTTT. Drawing the rest from reference TRBV28 and TRBJ1-1, the complete variable domain is DVKVTQSSRYLVKRTGEKVFLECVQDMDHENMFWYRQDPGLGLRLIYFSYDVKMKEKGDIPEGYSVSREKKERFSLILESASTNQTSMYLCASSLKWTEAFFGQGTRLTVV.